The clone carrying this T cell receptor beta chain was observed a few times. Per the germline V gene, CDR1 is LNHDA and CDR2 is SQIVND (reference sequence). Trimming stripped 3 bases from V and 5 bases from J, with 11 bases between. There are 15 residues in the CDR3. Measured with immunoSEQ multiplex PCR; TCRdb has only the in-frame clones, and not every one. This table holds roughly 75,000 clones, 84% found once. These data belong to a study of radiotherapy plus CTLA-4 blockade in lung cancer. This TCR was recovered from a human donor with non-small cell lung cancer who had stable disease on radiotherapy plus ipilimumab. The gene calls are TRBV19 and TRBJ1-6, with D possibly matching TRBD1 (5 bases). The sequencing here drew on peripheral blood, taken from a patient treated with radiotherapy plus ipilimumab. CDR3 bases: TGTGCCAGTAGTATCGGGGACGGCAATAATTCACCCCTCCACTTT. Encoded protein: CASSIGDGNNSPLHF.